This T cell receptor (beta chain) was identified in a study of identical twins (dated by TCRdb to the mid-2010s). About the full investigation: To test whether fetal clonotypes persist, this study deep-sequenced TCR alpha and beta repertoires from monozygotic twins, from unrelated adults of various ages, and from cord blood. To rule out contamination, the twin experiments were replicated at different times with different library preparation protocols. Study-wide conclusions, independent of this receptor: Zero-insertion analyses could be partly confounded by invariant T cells such as MAIT and iNKT, although diverse VJ usage argued against such confounding for most clonotypes. Because the same donors could not be followed over many years, the conclusions relied on cross-sectional statistical analysis. Recombination models systematically underestimated out-of-frame TCR alpha sharing in monozygotic twins but agreed with sharing between unrelated individuals. A weaker excess of twin sharing was found in beta out-of-frame sequences because the signal-to-noise ratio was lowered by fewer shared sequences. Fewer insertions were carried by abundant cord blood beta clonotypes; a weaker similar trend was observed in young adult naive repertoires, while no such trend was observed in memory repertoires. Compared with coincidental sharing between unrelated individuals, an excess of low generation-probability sequences was observed among out-of-frame TCR alpha sequences shared between twins.

As for this clonotype: It has no known antigen specificity. No base-level quality is on record; no much larger clone is a single base apart.

The receptor library was made with 5' RACE. Data came from an Illumina HiSeq 2000. A universal primer binding site was added through template switching, and the final cDNA carried a unique molecular identifier so that TCR cDNA molecules could be counted accurately. Specific primers in the conserved constant-segment region were used to synthesize first-strand cDNA for the TCR alpha and beta chains. Each cDNA library was double barcoded, with a SMART-Mk sample barcode plus Illumina barcodes, to control for contamination. TruSeq adapter sequences, together with Illumina sample barcodes, were added in two successive PCR steps. The Illumina HiSeq platform was used with custom primers to sequence TCR alpha and beta cDNA libraries. The study's own analysis went as follows. Raw reads were processed with MiGEC to extract unique molecular identifiers, and MiXCR was used to determine CDR3 positions. Recombination models were inferred per individual with the repgenHMM and IGoR tools using an EM algorithm. Shared clonotypes were analyzed with the tcR package in R, and sharing was normalized by the product of cloneset sizes. Out-of-frame nonproductive sequences were analyzed to study raw recombination free of thymic and clonal selection effects. TCRdb handled the public reads itself, with Q25 trimming in fastp and clone calling in MiXCR, and kept productive beta chains. Rows merge per CDR3 protein into single entries with the most common DNA and genes. V and J calls and clone size were set by TCRdb, not the authors. The sample profile shows 250,000 to 350,000 distinct CDR3 sequences; less than 9.5% of them were found once. The ten largest clonotypes hold 7% to 8.5% of the sample.

The germline V gene (reference sequence) provides CDR1 LNHNV and CDR2 YYDKDF. Trimming takes 0 bases from V and 5 bases from J, and the germline ends sit 10 bases apart. From its cysteine to its phenylalanine, the CDR3 spans 15 amino acids. Only CDR3 DNA remains: 45 bases, in frame from the first base. All donors were healthy Caucasians. Three pairs of female monozygotic twins, all aged 18 to 29 years, were included in the twin cohort. Positive isolation kits from Invitrogen were used to isolate CD4+ and CD8+ T cell populations. These sequences were also reported in another study, on yellow fever vaccine responses in identical twins. The other study reports the following: The T cell response to vaccination in identical twins was reported by the authors to appear partly convergent and partly personalized. Focusing on identical twins, the study followed the T cell clones that responded to the vaccine, and did so with precision.

This TCR was recovered from a woman younger than 30 in good health. The sequenced sample consisted of CD8+ T cells sorted from blood. The rearrangement joined TRBV15 to TRBJ2-2; the D gene lacks a confident call. The nucleotide sequence reads TGTGCCACCAGCAGAGATTTACTGGATACCGGGGAGCTGTTTTTT. Translated, this gives CATSRDLLDTGELFF.